This T cell receptor beta chain appears in the sequencing data of a study of CD8+CD57+ T cells in acquired aplastic anemia. Study-level information: Across the sorted CD4+ and CD8+ cells, DNA amounts averaged about 3.2 ug.

This clonotype was found many times. The antigen remains unidentified. Researchers used genomic DNA as the template to profile TCR beta VDJ and CDR3. TCRdb independently ran MiXCR on the reads; one entry per CDR3 protein. The data show around 200,000 distinct CDR3 sequences, roughly half seen once. Study-wide results and caveats: Significance was not reached for CD8+ Simpson's diversity between patients and controls.

The TCR sequence derives from a human donor in good health, serving as a control. Input material: sorted CD4+, CD8+, or CD8+CD57+ T cells (not recorded which) from PBMCs.

The CDR3 DNA sequence: TGCAGCGCCGCAATAGGAAGTTCATCACCCCTCCACTTT. Encoded protein: CSAAIGSSSPLHF. This chain uses TRBV29-1 with TRBJ1-6; D not resolved. This CDR3 region has 13 residues. Germline assignment: CDR1 SQVTM and CDR2 ANQGSEA. The germline V and J ends were trimmed by 7 bases and 10 bases, with 17 bases remaining between them.